These T cell receptor beta chains were read from a single sample in a study of T cells in Graves' hyperthyroidism and ophthalmopathy. Each CDR3 protein gets one entry after TCRdb re-called the multiplex PCR reads with MiXCR. The sample records a few hundred thousand distinct CDR3 sequences, around 15% being singletons. The sequencing input was blood. The receptors originated from a woman aged 40 to 50 with Graves' ophthalmopathy. The CDR3 runs from the conserved cysteine through the conserved F or W. Each record gives: V gene, J gene, CDR3 protein.

V gene: TRBV30; J gene: TRBJ2-1; CDR3 protein: CAWGVLHEQFF
V gene: TRBV6-1; J gene: TRBJ2-1; CDR3 protein: CASVGLAGRSSYNEQFF
V gene: TRBV3-1; J gene: TRBJ1-2; CDR3 protein: CASSPRTGDGYGYTF
V gene: TRBV7-3; J gene: TRBJ2-3; CDR3 protein: CASSSLGGTDTQYF
V gene: TRBV18; J gene: TRBJ2-3; CDR3 protein: CASSPTRGDTQYF
V gene: TRBV19; J gene: TRBJ2-6; CDR3 protein: CASSIRTGGLGANVLTF
V gene: TRBV10-1; J gene: TRBJ2-2; CDR3 protein: CASSSDRVSGELFF
V gene: TRBV30; J gene: TRBJ1-5; CDR3 protein: CASRRDRDQPQHF
V gene: TRBV9; J gene: TRBJ2-7; CDR3 protein: CATPVYSADSYEQYF
V gene: TRBV20-1; J gene: TRBJ2-5; CDR3 protein: CSAPESTETQYF
V gene: TRBV11-3; J gene: TRBJ1-1; CDR3 protein: CASSRLPGKNTEAFF
V gene: TRBV27; J gene: TRBJ1-5; CDR3 protein: CASSPRTLRSTSQPQHF
V gene: TRBV27; J gene: TRBJ2-7; CDR3 protein: CASSSRWGGSRGYEQYF
V gene: TRBV20-1; J gene: TRBJ1-1; CDR3 protein: CSASLEYYTEAFF
V gene: TRBV27; J gene: TRBJ2-2; CDR3 protein: CASKGPTGELFF
V gene: TRBV20-1; J gene: TRBJ2-3; CDR3 protein: CSAREGLTDTQYF
V gene: TRBV27; J gene: TRBJ2-3; CDR3 protein: CASSYRTEAYTDTQYF
V gene: TRBV4-2; J gene: TRBJ1-2; CDR3 protein: CASSQDQGGYGYTF
V gene: TRBV20-1; J gene: TRBJ2-2; CDR3 protein: CSASHALHTGELFF
V gene: TRBV28; J gene: TRBJ2-1; CDR3 protein: CASSSGTSVGEQFF
V gene: TRBV4-1; J gene: TRBJ2-2; CDR3 protein: CASSRDPSNTGELFF
V gene: TRBV20-1; J gene: TRBJ2-2; CDR3 protein: CSARYGGNTGELFF
V gene: TRBV4-2; J gene: TRBJ1-5; CDR3 protein: CASSHSAGPNSNQPQHF
V gene: TRBV30; J gene: TRBJ1-2; CDR3 protein: CAWSVRGADGYTF
V gene: TRBV10-3; J gene: TRBJ2-1; CDR3 protein: CAISGQGTEQFF
V gene: TRBV7-3; J gene: TRBJ1-1; CDR3 protein: CASSLTGGRTLNTEAFF
V gene: TRBV20-1; J gene: TRBJ2-7; CDR3 protein: CSASRQSPYEQYF
V gene: TRBV29-1; J gene: TRBJ1-1; CDR3 protein: CSVEGQGTEAFF
V gene: TRBV28; J gene: TRBJ2-5; CDR3 protein: CASSSRHGTEFETQYF
V gene: TRBV13; J gene: TRBJ2-3; CDR3 protein: CASSYRQSPGRGDTQYF
V gene: TRBV5-1; J gene: TRBJ1-2; CDR3 protein: CASSLDRVKSGYTF
V gene: TRBV27; J gene: TRBJ1-5; CDR3 protein: CASSLSGTIISPQHF
V gene: TRBV2; J gene: TRBJ1-2; CDR3 protein: CASSRDRVPDHGYTF
V gene: TRBV18; J gene: TRBJ1-2; CDR3 protein: CASSPPGPLDGYTF
V gene: TRBV2; J gene: TRBJ2-1; CDR3 protein: CASSEGGESHNEQFF
V gene: TRBV20-1; J gene: TRBJ1-3; CDR3 protein: CSARAYRGNTIYF
V gene: TRBV7-9; J gene: TRBJ2-7; CDR3 protein: CASSPAERGQLYF
V gene: TRBV7-9; J gene: TRBJ1-1; CDR3 protein: CASSSNRDKVTEAFF
V gene: TRBV2; J gene: TRBJ1-1; CDR3 protein: CASSEGLNTEAFF
V gene: TRBV12-3/TRBV12-4; J gene: TRBJ2-7; CDR3 protein: CASRAGQGAFEQYF
V gene: TRBV4-2; J gene: TRBJ2-3; CDR3 protein: CASSRSSRTSGRDTQYF
V gene: TRBV10-3; J gene: TRBJ2-7; CDR3 protein: CAISGSSQGYYEQYF
V gene: TRBV4-1; J gene: TRBJ2-5; CDR3 protein: CASSRDPGQRQETQYF
V gene: TRBV2; J gene: TRBJ1-1; CDR3 protein: CASSEATGNTEAFF
V gene: TRBV3-1; J gene: TRBJ1-2; CDR3 protein: CASSQGAGHSYGYTF
V gene: TRBV20-1; J gene: TRBJ2-7; CDR3 protein: CSARVVAGVGEQYF
V gene: TRBV18; J gene: TRBJ2-7; CDR3 protein: CASSPGGRTGDYEQYF
V gene: TRBV5-1; J gene: TRBJ2-7; CDR3 protein: CASSYAGSAYEQYF
V gene: TRBV11-2; J gene: TRBJ1-6; CDR3 protein: CASSFKDSYNSPLHF
V gene: TRBV11-1; J gene: TRBJ2-1; CDR3 protein: CASSIQGYDNEQFF
V gene: TRBV20-1; J gene: TRBJ2-7; CDR3 protein: CSASASGLNYEQYF
V gene: TRBV5-1; J gene: TRBJ2-3; CDR3 protein: CASSFLAGARTDTQYF
V gene: TRBV10-2; J gene: TRBJ1-3; CDR3 protein: CASREGTAPGNTIYF
V gene: TRBV4-1; J gene: TRBJ1-1; CDR3 protein: CASSLKGVLEMNTEAFF
V gene: TRBV12-3/TRBV12-4; J gene: TRBJ1-5; CDR3 protein: CASSSGLGQPQHF
V gene: TRBV6-4; J gene: TRBJ1-5; CDR3 protein: CASSEADNQPQHF
V gene: TRBV6-1; J gene: TRBJ1-2; CDR3 protein: CASRKPSATGPNYGYTF